This T cell receptor beta chain was recovered during a study of shared clonotypes between healthy human individuals. Study as a whole: Each donor's CD8 memory used one plate, CD8 naive two, each CD4 subset three. Study-level results: Clonotypes that were shared across four donors made up 4.5% to 5% of naive CD4 clonotypes.

As regards this clone: The target antigen is unknown.

Execution of the assay was at deep level. When replicate PCRs were run on sorted subsets, they used approximately 0.2 ug DNA, 28,000 or so T cell genomes. TCRdb's copy holds only in-frame clones and misses some; the assay was immunoSEQ multiplex PCR. The repertoire consists of roughly 2.6 million clones, with approximately 94% occurring once and the leading ten covering 0.11% to 0.15%. Input material: naive CD4+ T cells sorted from blood. Subset noted: CD45RA+ positively selected. The sequence was collected from a man aged 18 to 30 in good health.

In DNA form, the CDR3 reads TGTGCCAGCTCCGACGGCGGGGCAGGGTACAATCAGCCCCAGCATTTT. Translation gives CASSDGGAGYNQPQHF. V and J are TRBV18 and TRBJ1-5, with D possibly being TRBD1 (5 bases). Germline values: CDR1 KGHSH, CDR2 LQKENI. The V end was cut by 6 bases, the J end by 3 bases, with 18 bases between. The CDR3 totals 16 residues.